This T cell receptor (beta chain) was sequenced for a study of shared clonotypes between healthy human individuals. Notes on the study in general: What naive subsets generally showed was a larger estimated richness than memory subsets showed. Rarefaction revealed incomplete sorted-subset sequencing despite large depth.

Naive CD8 cells lacked CD45RO and underwent positive selection for CCR7, leaving out terminally differentiated effector memory CD45RA+ cells. Points on this clone: The antigen is undetermined.

An assay was performed, and its level was deep. The authors' processing: ImmunoSEQ yielded junction-only sequences lacking quality scores, so filtering differed. Here immunoSEQ multiplex PCR was the method, and the copy in TCRdb shows in-frame clones only, minus some. V and J calls and clone size are as listed in that table; D and trimming were resolved from the DNA. The sample records some 2,100,000 clones, about 93% being singletons. J was trimmed by 5 bases and V by 4 bases; bases with no gene match: 6. The CDR3 covers 13 residues. Germline V CDR1 and CDR2: GTSNPN, SVGIG (reference sequence). The V and J genes are TRBV30 and TRBJ2-7; 9 bases line up with TRBD2. This clonotype was sampled from a man aged 18-30 years in good health. Some clones in this sample may be carry-over from other donors' samples. Material for sequencing was naive CD8+ T cells from PBMCs. CDR3 protein: CAWKGLAIDEQYF. The CDR3 bases are TGTGCCTGGAAAGGACTAGCGATCGACGAGCAGTACTTC.